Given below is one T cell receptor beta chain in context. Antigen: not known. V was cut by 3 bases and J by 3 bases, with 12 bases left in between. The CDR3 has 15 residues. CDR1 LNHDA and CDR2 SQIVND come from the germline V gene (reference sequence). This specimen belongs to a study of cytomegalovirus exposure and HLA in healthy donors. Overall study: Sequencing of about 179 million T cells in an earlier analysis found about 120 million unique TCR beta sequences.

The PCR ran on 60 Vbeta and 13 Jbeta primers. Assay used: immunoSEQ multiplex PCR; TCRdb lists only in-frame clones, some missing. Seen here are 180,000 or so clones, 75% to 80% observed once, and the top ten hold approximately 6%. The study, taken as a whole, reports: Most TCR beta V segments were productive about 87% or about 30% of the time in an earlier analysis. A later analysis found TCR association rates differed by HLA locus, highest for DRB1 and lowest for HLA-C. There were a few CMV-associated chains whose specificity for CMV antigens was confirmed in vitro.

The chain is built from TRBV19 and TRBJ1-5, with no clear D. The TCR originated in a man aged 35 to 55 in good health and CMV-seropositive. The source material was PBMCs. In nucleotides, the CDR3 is TGTGCCAGTAGTATCGGCGGCCAGTTCAATCAGCCCCAGCATTTT. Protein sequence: CASSIGGQFNQPQHF. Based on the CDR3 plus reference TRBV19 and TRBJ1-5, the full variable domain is DGGITQSPKYLFRKEGQNVTLSCEQNLNHDAMYWYRQDPGQGLRLIYYSQIVNDFQKGDIAEGYSVSREKKESFPLTVTSAQKNPTAFYLCASSIGGQFNQPQHFGDGTRLSIL.